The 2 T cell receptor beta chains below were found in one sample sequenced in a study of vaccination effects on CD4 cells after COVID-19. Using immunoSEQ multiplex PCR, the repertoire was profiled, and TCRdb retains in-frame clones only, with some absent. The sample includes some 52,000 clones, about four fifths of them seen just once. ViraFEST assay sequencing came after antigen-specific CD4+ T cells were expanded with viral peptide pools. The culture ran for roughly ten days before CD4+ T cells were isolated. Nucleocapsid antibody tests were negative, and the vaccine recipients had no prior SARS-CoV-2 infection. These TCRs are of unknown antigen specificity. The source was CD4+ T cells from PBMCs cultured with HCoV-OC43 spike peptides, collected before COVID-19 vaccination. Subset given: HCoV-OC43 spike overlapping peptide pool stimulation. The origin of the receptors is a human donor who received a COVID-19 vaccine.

CDR3 loop: CATRGRVGTEAFF. The CDR3 DNA sequence: TGTGCCACCCGGGGCCGGGTGGGCACTGAAGCTTTCTTT. V usage is TRBV6-5 and J usage is TRBJ1-1; D possibly corresponds to TRBD1 (5 bases). This CDR3 has 13 residues. V shed 10 bases and J shed 4 bases, with 16 bases lying between them. Germline CDR1 is MNHEY and CDR2 is SVGAGI.

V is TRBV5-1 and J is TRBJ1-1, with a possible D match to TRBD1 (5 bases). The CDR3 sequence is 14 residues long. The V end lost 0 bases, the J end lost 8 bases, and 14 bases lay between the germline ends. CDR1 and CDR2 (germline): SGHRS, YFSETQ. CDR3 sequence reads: CASSLAGSAYEAFF. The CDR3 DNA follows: TGCGCCAGCAGCTTGGCAGGGTCGGCTTACGAAGCTTTCTTT.